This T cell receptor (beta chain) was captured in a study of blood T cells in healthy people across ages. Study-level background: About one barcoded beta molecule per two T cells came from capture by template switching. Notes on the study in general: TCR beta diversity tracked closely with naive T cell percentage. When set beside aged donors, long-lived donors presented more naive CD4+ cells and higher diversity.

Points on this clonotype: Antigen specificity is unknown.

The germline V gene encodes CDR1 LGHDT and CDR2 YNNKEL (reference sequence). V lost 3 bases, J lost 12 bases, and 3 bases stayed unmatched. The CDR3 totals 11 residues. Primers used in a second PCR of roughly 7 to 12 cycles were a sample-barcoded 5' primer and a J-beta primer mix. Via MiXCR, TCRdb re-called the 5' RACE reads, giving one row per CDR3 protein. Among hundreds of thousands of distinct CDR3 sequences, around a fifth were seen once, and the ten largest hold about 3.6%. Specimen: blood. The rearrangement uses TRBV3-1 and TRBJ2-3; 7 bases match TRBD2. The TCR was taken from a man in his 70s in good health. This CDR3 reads CASSHAGAQYF. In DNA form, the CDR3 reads TGTGCCAGCAGCCATGCGGGAGCACAGTATTTT.